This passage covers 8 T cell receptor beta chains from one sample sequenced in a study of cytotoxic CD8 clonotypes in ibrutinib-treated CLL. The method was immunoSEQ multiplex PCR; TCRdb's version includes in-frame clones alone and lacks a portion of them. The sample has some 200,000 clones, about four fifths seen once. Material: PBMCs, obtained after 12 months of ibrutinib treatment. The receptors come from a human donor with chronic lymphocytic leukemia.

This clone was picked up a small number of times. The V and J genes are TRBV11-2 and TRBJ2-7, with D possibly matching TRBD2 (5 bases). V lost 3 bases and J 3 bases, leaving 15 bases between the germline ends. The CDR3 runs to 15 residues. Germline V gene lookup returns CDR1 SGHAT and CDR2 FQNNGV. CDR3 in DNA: TGTGCCAGCAGCTTGATCCGGGATTCCGACTACGAGCAGTACTTC. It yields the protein CASSLIRDSDYEQYF.

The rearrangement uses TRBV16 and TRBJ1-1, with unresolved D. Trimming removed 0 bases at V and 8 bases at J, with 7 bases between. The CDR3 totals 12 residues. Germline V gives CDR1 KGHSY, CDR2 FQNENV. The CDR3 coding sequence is TGTGCCAGCAGCCAATCTACCAGGGAAGCTTTCTTT. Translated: CASSQSTREAFF. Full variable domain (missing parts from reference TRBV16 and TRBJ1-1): GEEVAQTPKHLVRGEGQKAKLYCAPIKGHSYVFWYQQVLKNEFKFLISFQNENVFDETGMPKERFSAKCLPNSPCSLEIQATKLEDSAVYFCASSQSTREAFFGQGTRLTVV.

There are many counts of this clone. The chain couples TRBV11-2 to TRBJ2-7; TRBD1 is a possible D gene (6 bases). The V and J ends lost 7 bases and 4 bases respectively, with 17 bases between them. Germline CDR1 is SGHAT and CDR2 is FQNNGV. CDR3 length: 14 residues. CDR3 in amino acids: CASTRLGQGYEQYF. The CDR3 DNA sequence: TGTGCCAGCACCCGTTTAGGGCAGGGGTACGAGCAGTACTTC.

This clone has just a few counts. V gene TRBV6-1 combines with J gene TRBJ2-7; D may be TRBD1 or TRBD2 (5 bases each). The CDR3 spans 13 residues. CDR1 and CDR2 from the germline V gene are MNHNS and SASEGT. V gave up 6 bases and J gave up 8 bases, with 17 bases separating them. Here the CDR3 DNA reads TGTGCCAGCAGCCTGGACTCAGGGTCTAAGCAGTACTTC. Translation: CASSLDSGSKQYF.

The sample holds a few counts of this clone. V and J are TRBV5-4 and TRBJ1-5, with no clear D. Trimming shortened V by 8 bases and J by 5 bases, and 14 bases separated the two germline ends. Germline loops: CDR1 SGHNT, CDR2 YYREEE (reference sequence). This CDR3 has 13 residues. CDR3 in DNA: TGTGCCAGTGCGCCGGACTTGGATCAGCCCCAGCATTTT. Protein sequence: CASAPDLDQPQHF.

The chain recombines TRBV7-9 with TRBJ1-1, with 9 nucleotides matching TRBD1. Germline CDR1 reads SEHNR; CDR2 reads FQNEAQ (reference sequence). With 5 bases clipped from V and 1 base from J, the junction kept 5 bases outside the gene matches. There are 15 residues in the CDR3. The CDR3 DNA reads TGTGCCAGCAGCCCACAGGGGGCAGGGAACACTGAAGCTTTCTTT. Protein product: CASSPQGAGNTEAFF.

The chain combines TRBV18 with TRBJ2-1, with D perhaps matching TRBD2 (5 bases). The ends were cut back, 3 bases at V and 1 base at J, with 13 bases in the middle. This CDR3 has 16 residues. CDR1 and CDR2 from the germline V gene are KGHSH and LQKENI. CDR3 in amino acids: CASSPYGDSSYNEQFF. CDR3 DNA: TGTGCCAGCTCACCGTACGGGGATAGTTCCTACAATGAGCAGTTCTTC.

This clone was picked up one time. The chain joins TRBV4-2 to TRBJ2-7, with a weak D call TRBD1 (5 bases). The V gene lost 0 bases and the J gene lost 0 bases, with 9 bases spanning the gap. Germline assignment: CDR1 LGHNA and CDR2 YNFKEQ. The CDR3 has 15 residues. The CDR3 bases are TGTGCCAGCAGCCAAGAAGGGGCCAGCTCCTACGAGCAGTACTTC. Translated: CASSQEGASSYEQYF.